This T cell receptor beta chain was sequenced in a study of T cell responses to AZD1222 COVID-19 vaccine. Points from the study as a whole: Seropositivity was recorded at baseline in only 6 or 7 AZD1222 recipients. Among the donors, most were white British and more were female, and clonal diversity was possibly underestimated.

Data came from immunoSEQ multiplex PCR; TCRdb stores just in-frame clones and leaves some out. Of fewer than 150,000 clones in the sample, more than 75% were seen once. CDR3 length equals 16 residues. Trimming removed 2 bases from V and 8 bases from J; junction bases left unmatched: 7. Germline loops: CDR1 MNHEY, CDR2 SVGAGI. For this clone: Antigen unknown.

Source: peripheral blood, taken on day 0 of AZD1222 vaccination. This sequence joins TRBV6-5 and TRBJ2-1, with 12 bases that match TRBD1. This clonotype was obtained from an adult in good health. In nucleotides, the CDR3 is TGTGCCAGCAGTTACCCGGGACAGGGGGCGAAGGATGAGCAGTTCTTC. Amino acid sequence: CASSYPGQGAKDEQFF.